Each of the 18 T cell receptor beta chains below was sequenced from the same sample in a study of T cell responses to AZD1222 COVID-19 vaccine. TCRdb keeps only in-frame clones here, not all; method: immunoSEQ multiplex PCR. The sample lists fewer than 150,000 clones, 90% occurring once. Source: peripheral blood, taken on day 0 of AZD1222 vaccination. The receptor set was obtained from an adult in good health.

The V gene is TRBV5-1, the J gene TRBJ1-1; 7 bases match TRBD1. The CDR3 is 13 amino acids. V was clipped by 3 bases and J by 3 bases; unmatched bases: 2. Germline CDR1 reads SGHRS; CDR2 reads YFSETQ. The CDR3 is CASSYRGDTEAFF. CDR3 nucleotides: TGCGCCAGCAGCTACAGGGGAGACACTGAAGCTTTCTTT.

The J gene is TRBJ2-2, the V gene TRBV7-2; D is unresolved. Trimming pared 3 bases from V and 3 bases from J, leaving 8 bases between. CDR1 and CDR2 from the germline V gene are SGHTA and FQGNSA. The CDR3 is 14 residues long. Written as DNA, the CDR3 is TGTGCCAGCAGCTTTTCAGTCGACACCGGGGAGCTGTTTTTT. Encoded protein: CASSFSVDTGELFF.

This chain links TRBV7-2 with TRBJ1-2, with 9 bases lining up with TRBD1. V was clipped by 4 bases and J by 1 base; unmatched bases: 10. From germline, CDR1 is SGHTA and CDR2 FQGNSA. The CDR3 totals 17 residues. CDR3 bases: TGTGCCAGCAGCTCGTCTTACAGGGGGCGGGGTAACTATGGCTACACCTTC. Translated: CASSSSYRGRGNYGYTF.

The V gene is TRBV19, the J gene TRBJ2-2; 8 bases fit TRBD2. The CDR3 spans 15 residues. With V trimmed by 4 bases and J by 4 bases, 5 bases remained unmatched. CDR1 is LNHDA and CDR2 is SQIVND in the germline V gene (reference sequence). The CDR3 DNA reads TGTGCCAGTAGTAAGTTAGCGGGGCTCACCGGGGAGCTGTTTTTT. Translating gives CASSKLAGLTGELFF.

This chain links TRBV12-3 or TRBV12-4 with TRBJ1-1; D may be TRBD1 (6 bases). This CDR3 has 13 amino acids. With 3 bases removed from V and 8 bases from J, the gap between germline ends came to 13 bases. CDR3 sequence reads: CASSFGSGTEAFF. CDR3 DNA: TGTGCCAGCAGTTTTGGGTCCGGGACAGAAGCTTTCTTT.

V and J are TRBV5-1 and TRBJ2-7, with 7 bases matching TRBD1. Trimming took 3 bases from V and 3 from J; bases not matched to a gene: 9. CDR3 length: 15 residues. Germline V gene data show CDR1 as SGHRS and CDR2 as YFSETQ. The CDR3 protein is CASSSQDRASYEQYF. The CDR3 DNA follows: TGCGCCAGCAGCTCTCAAGACAGGGCAAGCTACGAGCAGTACTTC.

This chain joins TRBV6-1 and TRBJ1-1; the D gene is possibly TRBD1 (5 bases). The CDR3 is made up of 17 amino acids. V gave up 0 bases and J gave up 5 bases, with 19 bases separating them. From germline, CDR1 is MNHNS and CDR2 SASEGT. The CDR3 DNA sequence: TGTGCCAGCAGTGAAGCGAGAAGGGGCGCAGGGTATACTGAAGCTTTCTTT. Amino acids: CASSEARRGAGYTEAFF.

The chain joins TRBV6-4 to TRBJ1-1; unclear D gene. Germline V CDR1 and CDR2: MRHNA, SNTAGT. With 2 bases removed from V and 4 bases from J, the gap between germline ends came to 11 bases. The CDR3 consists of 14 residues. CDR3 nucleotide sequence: TGTGCCAGCAGTGACGGGATTCTGGCCACTGAAGCTTTCTTT. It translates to CASSDGILATEAFF.

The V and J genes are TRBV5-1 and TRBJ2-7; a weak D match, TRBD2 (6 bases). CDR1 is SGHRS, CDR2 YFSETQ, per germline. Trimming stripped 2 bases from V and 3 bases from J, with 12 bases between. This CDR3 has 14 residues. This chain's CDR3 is CASSFERAHYEQYF. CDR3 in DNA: TGCGCCAGCAGCTTCGAGCGGGCCCACTACGAGCAGTACTTC.

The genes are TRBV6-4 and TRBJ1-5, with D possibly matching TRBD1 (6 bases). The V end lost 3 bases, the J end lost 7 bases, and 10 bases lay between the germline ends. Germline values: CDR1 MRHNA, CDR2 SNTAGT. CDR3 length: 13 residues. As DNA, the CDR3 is TGTGCCAGCAGTGAGATGAGGGGGCAGCCCCAGCATTTT. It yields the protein CASSEMRGQPQHF.

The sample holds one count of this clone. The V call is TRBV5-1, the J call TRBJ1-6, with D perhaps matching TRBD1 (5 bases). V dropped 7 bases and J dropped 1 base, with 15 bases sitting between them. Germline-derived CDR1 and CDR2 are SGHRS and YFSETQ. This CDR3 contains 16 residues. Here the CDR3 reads CASHLGGRSYNSPLHF. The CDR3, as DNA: TGCGCCAGCCACCTTGGGGGTAGATCCTATAATTCACCCCTCCACTTT.

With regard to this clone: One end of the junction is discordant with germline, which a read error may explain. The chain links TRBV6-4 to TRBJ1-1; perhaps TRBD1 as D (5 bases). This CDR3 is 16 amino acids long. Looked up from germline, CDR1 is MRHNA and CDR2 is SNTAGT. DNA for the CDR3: TGTGCCAGCAGTGACTCCGGCGGGGGGAATCCATCTGAGGCTTTCTTT. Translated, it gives CASSDSGGGNPSEAFF.

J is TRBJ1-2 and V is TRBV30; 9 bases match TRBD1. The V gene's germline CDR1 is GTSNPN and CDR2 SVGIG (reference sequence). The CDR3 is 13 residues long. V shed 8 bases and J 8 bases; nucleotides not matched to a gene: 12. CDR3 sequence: CARSTGTGSGYTF. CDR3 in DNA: TGTGCCAGAAGCACCGGGACAGGGAGCGGCTACACCTTC.

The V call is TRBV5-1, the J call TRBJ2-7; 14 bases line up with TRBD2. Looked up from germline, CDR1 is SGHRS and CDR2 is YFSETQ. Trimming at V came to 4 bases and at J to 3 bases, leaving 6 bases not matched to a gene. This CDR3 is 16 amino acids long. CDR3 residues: CASSLYGLAGGYEQYF. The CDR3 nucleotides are TGCGCCAGCAGCCTCTATGGACTAGCGGGGGGCTACGAGCAGTACTTC. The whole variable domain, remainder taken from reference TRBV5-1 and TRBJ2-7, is KAGVTQTPRYLIKTRGQQVTLSCSPISGHRSVSWYQQTPGQGLQFLFEYFSETQRNKGNFPGRFSGRQFSNSRSEMNVSTLELGDSALYLCASSLYGLAGGYEQYFGPGTRLTVT.

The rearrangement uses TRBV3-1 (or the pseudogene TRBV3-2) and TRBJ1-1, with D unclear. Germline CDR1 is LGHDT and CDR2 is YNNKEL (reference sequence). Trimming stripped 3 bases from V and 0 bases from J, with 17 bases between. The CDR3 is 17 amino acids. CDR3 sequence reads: CASSQGIQQGMNTEAFF. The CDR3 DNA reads TGTGCCAGCAGCCAGGGAATCCAGCAAGGAATGAACACTGAAGCTTTCTTT.

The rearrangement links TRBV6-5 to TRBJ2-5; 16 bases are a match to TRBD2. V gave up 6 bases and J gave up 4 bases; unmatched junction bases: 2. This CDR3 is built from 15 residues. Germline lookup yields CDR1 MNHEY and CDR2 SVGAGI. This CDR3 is CASRGLAGGRETQYF. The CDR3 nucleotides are TGTGCCAGCAGGGGACTAGCGGGGGGGCGAGAGACCCAGTACTTC.

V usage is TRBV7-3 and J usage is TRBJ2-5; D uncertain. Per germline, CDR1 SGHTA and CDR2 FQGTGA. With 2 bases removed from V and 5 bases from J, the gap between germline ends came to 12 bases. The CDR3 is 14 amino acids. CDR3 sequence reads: CASSLSGTQETQYF. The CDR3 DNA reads TGTGCCAGCAGCTTATCAGGCACCCAGGAGACCCAGTACTTC.

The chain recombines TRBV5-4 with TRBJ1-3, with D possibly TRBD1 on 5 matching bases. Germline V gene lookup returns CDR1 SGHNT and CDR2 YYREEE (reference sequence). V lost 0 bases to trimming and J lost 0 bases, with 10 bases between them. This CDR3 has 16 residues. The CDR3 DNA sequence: TGTGCCAGCAGCTTGGCGAAGGGACCCTCTGGAAACACCATATATTTT. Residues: CASSLAKGPSGNTIYF.